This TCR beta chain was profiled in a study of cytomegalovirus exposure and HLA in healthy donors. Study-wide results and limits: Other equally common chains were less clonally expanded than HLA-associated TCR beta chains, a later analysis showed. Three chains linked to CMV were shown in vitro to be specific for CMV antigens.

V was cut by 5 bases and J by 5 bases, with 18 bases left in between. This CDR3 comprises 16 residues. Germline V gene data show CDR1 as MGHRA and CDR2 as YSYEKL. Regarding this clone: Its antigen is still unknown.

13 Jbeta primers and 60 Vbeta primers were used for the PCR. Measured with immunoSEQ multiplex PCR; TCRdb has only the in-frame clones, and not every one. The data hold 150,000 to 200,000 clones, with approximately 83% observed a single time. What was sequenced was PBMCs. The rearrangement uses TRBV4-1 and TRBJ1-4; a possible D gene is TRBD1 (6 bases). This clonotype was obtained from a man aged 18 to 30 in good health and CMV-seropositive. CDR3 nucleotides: TGCGCCAGCAGCACATCGATCTGGACAGACAATGAAAAACTGTTTTTT. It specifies CASSTSIWTDNEKLFF.